The 21 T cell receptor beta chains below were found in one sample sequenced in a study of T cells in Graves' hyperthyroidism and ophthalmopathy. TCR beta CDR3 regions were amplified from RNA transcripts. The study used the HTBI primer set for a first-round RT-PCR of the TCR CDR3. MiXCR was run by TCRdb on the multiplex PCR reads, yielding one entry per CDR3 protein. The sample contains around 430,000 distinct CDR3 sequences, 14% to 15% of which appear only once. The sequenced sample consisted of blood. All receptors come from a woman aged 25 to 39 with Graves' hyperthyroidism.

This clonotype was observed a handful of times. This sequence joins TRBV7-2 and TRBJ2-2, with TRBD1 matching over 8 bases. Germline assignment: CDR1 SGHTA and CDR2 FQGNSA. CDR3 length equals 13 residues. Trimming took 6 bases from V and 6 from J; bases not matched to a gene: 3. CDR3 nucleotide sequence: TGTGCCAGCAGAGCAGGGGGCCCCGGGGAGCTGTTTTTT. It codes for CASRAGGPGELFF.

This clonotype was seen a few times. CDR3 nucleotides: TGCGCCAGCAGCTTGGATAACACCGGGGAGCTGTTTTTT. Its translation is CASSLDNTGELFF. The rearrangement joins TRBV5-1 to TRBJ2-2; D is ambiguous. This CDR3 is built from 13 residues. Trimming stripped 0 bases from V and 2 bases from J, with 2 bases between. Germline V gene lookup returns CDR1 SGHRS and CDR2 YFSETQ.

This clonotype has only a few counts. The chain combines TRBV10-1 with TRBJ2-3, with 11 bases matching TRBD2. The CDR3 has 17 residues. Germline lookup yields CDR1 WNHNN and CDR2 SYGVQD (reference sequence). With 4 bases clipped from V and 0 bases from J, the junction kept 6 bases outside the gene matches. CDR3 DNA: TGCGCCAGCAGTGCTAGGACTAGCGGGCCCAGCACAGATACGCAGTATTTT. Its translation is CASSARTSGPSTDTQYF.

This clonotype was picked up many times. The V and J genes are TRBV10-3 and TRBJ2-3; 9 nucleotides match TRBD1. There are 14 residues in the CDR3. The germline gives CDR1 ENHRY, CDR2 SYGVKD. Unmatched junction bases numbered 9, after V lost 10 bases and J lost 4 bases. The CDR3 region has the DNA TGTGCCACCCTGGGACAGGGAGGGCCAGATACGCAGTATTTT. Encoded protein: CATLGQGGPDTQYF.

There are many counts of this clonotype. J is TRBJ1-1 and V is TRBV6-1; D perhaps matches TRBD1 (6 bases). This CDR3 has 16 residues. The ends were cut back, 5 bases at V and 0 bases at J, with 16 bases in the middle. Per the germline V gene, CDR1 is MNHNS and CDR2 is SASEGT. CDR3 DNA sequence: TGTGCCAGCAGTCCGCGGCGGGGGCAGGTGAACACTGAAGCTTTCTTT. Its translation is CASSPRRGQVNTEAFF.

This clonotype was detected many times. The gene calls are TRBV6-5 and TRBJ1-2; unclear D gene. CDR3 length: 13 residues. Germline V gives CDR1 MNHEY, CDR2 SVGAGI. V lost 2 bases to trimming and J lost 6 bases, with 10 bases between them. CDR3 region: CASSYPSDDGYTF. The CDR3, as DNA: TGTGCCAGCAGTTACCCGTCGGACGATGGCTACACCTTC.

This clonotype has just a few counts. The V call is TRBV30, the J call TRBJ1-5; 7 positions agree with TRBD1. The length of the CDR3 is 14 residues. The V gene end was trimmed by 2 bases and the J gene end by 7 bases; junction bases not matched to a gene: 8. Germline V gene sequence: CDR1 GTSNPN, CDR2 SVGIG (reference sequence). The CDR3 nucleotides read TGTGCCTGGAGTACTCCCCACAGGGGACAGCCCCAGCATTTT. Translated: CAWSTPHRGQPQHF.

This clonotype was seen at least ten times. The chain recombines TRBV5-4 with TRBJ2-7, with 8 bases fitting TRBD1. CDR1 and CDR2 (germline): SGHNT, YYREEE (reference sequence). V gave up 4 bases and J gave up 5 bases; unmatched junction bases: 8. The CDR3 contains 14 residues. CDR3 bases: TGTGCCAGCAGCACACTGACAGGGGTGGACGAGCAGTACTTC. Translating gives CASSTLTGVDEQYF.

In its sample, this clonotype was seen many times. The chain employs TRBV2 and TRBJ2-1; 15 nucleotides line up with TRBD2. J was trimmed by 7 bases and V by 4 bases; bases with no gene match: 5. The germline V gene has CDR1 SNHLY and CDR2 FYNNEI. This CDR3 contains 16 residues. The DNA for the CDR3 is TGTGCCAGCAGTGGGGGGACTAGCGGGAGGCGGAATGAGCAGTTCTTC. Protein product: CASSGGTSGRRNEQFF.

This clonotype showed up many times. The chain uses TRBV7-6 and TRBJ2-2; 9 bases fit TRBD2. V was pared by 2 bases and J by 4 bases, with 2 bases of the junction left unmatched. The germline V gene has CDR1 SGHVS and CDR2 FNYEAQ. The CDR3 runs to 15 residues. Here the CDR3 reads CASSLRRGGTGELFF. The CDR3 DNA follows: TGTGCCAGCAGCTTACGGCGGGGGGGCACCGGGGAGCTGTTTTTT.

V and J are TRBV30 and TRBJ2-7; no definite D call. The CDR3 runs 12 residues. Trimming stripped 0 bases from V and 4 bases from J, with 7 bases between. Germline V gene lookup returns CDR1 GTSNPN and CDR2 SVGIG (reference sequence). The CDR3 spells CAWSVSWYEQYF. The CDR3 region has the DNA TGTGCCTGGAGTGTATCGTGGTACGAGCAGTACTTC.

This clonotype appeared a few times. The V call is TRBV12-3 or TRBV12-4, the J call TRBJ1-1, with D unresolved. This CDR3 spans 13 amino acids. V was shortened by 6 bases and J by 5 bases, with 13 bases between the two germline ends. The CDR3 DNA is TGTGCCAGCAGCTATGAGCCGGGGACTGAAGCTTTCTTT. Residues: CASSYEPGTEAFF.

The chain has TRBV7-8 and TRBJ2-5; D tentatively reads TRBD1 or TRBD2 (5 bases each). The germline CDR1 and CDR2 sequences are SGHVS and FQNEAQ. The CDR3 is 17 residues long. The V gene lost 5 bases and the J gene lost 3 bases, with 22 bases spanning the gap. The CDR3 bases are TGTGCCAGCAGCCGCCCCTCAACCGGGGCAACAGAAGAGACCCAGTACTTC. It encodes CASSRPSTGATEETQYF. Variable domain in full (rest from reference TRBV7-8 and TRBJ2-5): GAGVSQSPRYKVAKRGQDVALRCDPISGHVSLFWYQQALGQGPEFLTYFQNEAQLDKSGLPSDRFFAERPEGSVSTLKIQRTQQEDSAVYLCASSRPSTGATEETQYFGPGTRLLVL.

This clonotype has at least ten counts. V usage is TRBV28 and J usage is TRBJ1-4; D gene uncertain. V lost 3 bases and J lost 4, with 9 bases in between. CDR3 length equals 14 residues. Germline values: CDR1 MDHEN, CDR2 SYDVKM. Here the CDR3 DNA reads TGTGCCAGCAGTTTCGGACTGATTAATGAAAAACTGTTTTTT. Translated, it gives CASSFGLINEKLFF.

In its sample, this clonotype was seen a few times. The V and J genes are TRBV6-1 and TRBJ2-1, with 7 bases that match TRBD2. This CDR3 region has 15 residues. Germline loops: CDR1 MNHNS, CDR2 SASEGT. V dropped 5 bases and J dropped 4; count of bases not matched to a gene: 8. The CDR3 DNA reads TGTGCCAGCAGTAGATCCGGGACTACTTACAATGAGCAGTTCTTC. Protein: CASSRSGTTYNEQFF.

This clonotype appeared a few times. The chain employs TRBV19 and TRBJ2-1, with TRBD1 identical over 11 bases. J lost 9 bases, V lost 4 bases, and 11 bases had no gene match. The CDR3 is 16 residues long. Germline CDR1 LNHDA, CDR2 SQIVND (reference sequence). CDR3 in DNA: TGTGCCAGTAGTAACGCACCGGGACAGGGGGAAGTTGAGCAGTTCTTC. Its protein product is CASSNAPGQGEVEQFF.

This sequence joins TRBV4-3 and TRBJ1-2, with 9 bases aligning to TRBD1. The CDR3 spans 18 residues. With V trimmed by 2 bases and J by 6 bases, 16 bases remained unmatched. CDR1 is LGHNA and CDR2 is YSLEER in the germline V gene. The CDR3: CASSQSLGQGKIGDGYTF. In nucleotides, the CDR3 is TGCGCCAGCAGCCAATCGTTAGGACAGGGGAAAATAGGGGATGGCTACACCTTC.

In this sample, this clonotype turned up many times. The chain combines TRBV11-2 with TRBJ2-3; 9 bases are shared with TRBD2. V trimming: 1 base; J trimming: 2 bases; junction bases outside the gene matches: 7. Germline V gives CDR1 SGHAT, CDR2 FQNNGV. The CDR3 extends over 17 amino acids. CDR3 loop: CASSLGILAGLTDTQYF. The CDR3 DNA is TGTGCCAGCAGCTTAGGCATCCTAGCGGGGCTCACAGATACGCAGTATTTT. Combining the CDR3 with reference TRBV11-2 and TRBJ2-3 gives the whole variable domain EAGVAQSPRYKIIEKRQSVAFWCNPISGHATLYWYQQILGQGPKLLIQFQNNGVVDDSQLPKDRFSAERLKGVDSTLKIQPAKLEDSAVYLCASSLGILAGLTDTQYFGPGTRLTVL.

This clonotype was seen a handful of times. CDR3 sequence: CSAKAHRDRTYEQYF. The CDR3 region has the DNA TGCAGCGCCAAGGCCCACCGGGACAGGACCTACGAGCAGTACTTC. The chain combines TRBV29-1 with TRBJ2-7, with TRBD1 matching over 8 bases. CDR3 length equals 15 residues. J was trimmed by 2 bases and V by 7 bases; bases with no gene match: 13. In germline, CDR1 is SQVTM, CDR2 ANQGSEA.

This clonotype was seen ten or more times. DNA of the CDR3: TGTGCCAGCAGCCGCGACAAGAAGACTGAAGCTTTCTTT. Its translation is CASSRDKKTEAFF. This sequence joins TRBV3-1 and TRBJ1-1; D gene unclear. Trimming took 4 bases from V and 5 from J, leaving 11 bases between them. The CDR3 contains 13 residues. Germline V gene sequence: CDR1 LGHDT, CDR2 YNNKEL (reference sequence). Complete variable domain (other parts from reference TRBV3-1 and TRBJ1-1): DTAVSQTPKYLVTQMGNDKSIKCEQNLGHDTMYWYKQDSKKFLKIMFSYNNKELIINETVPNRFSPKSPDKAHLNLHINSLELGDSAVYFCASSRDKKTEAFFGQGTRLTVV.

Only a few counts were recorded for this clonotype. CDR3 sequence reads: CASSYGSLFTDTQYF. DNA of the CDR3: TGTGCCAGTAGTTATGGCTCCCTCTTCACAGATACGCAGTATTTT. The rearrangement joins TRBV19 to TRBJ2-3; D call uncertain. Germline-derived CDR1 and CDR2 are LNHDA and SQIVND (reference sequence). CDR3 length: 15 residues. The V end was cut by 5 bases, the J end by 2 bases, with 14 bases between.